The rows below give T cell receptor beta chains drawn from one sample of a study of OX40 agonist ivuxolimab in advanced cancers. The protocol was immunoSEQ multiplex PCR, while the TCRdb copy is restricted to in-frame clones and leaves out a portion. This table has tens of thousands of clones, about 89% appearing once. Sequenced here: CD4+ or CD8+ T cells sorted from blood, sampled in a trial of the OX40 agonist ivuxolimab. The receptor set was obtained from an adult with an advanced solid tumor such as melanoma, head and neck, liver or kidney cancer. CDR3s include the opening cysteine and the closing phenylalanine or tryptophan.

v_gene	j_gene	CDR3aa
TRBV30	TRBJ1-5	CAWSGTRGLAQHF
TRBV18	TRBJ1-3	CASSPPGTGFGNTIYF
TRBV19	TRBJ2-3	CASSIDGGTGTDTQYF
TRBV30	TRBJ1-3	CAWGGNSGNTIYF
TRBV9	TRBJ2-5	CASSVGEGLQETQYF
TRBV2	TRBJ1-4	CASRQDHEKLFF
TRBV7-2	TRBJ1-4	CASRNQGAEKLFF
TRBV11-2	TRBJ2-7	CASSSTVRDRYEQYF
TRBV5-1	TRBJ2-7	CASSPPAQSYEQYF
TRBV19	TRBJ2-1	CASSIFGAGFDNEQFF
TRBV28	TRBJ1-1	CASSFSPLTVNTEAFF
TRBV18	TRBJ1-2	CASSPDRFTHGAF
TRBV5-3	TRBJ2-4	CARSEAGDGLAKNIQYF
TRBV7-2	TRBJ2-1	CASSRTSGIFNEQFF
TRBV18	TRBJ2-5	CASSPRLAGQGETQYF
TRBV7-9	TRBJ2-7	CASSPDGRPTYEQYF
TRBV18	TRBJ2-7	CASSPPRSGRARSYEQYF
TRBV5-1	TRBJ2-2	CASSLEGSSIVGTGELFF
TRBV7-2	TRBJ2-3	CASSLSRVYTQYF
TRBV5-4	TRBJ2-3	CASSRDSTDTQYF
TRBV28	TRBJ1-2	CASSSTGVSYTF
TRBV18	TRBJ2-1	CASSPSQGFYNEQFF
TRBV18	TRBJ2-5	CASSPPNRAGGETQYF
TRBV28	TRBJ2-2	CASRIMQGRLGELFF
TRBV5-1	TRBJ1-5	CASSPDNSNQPQHF
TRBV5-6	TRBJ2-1	CASSREGLQAPSYNEQFF
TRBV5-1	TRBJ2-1	CASSWRYGTGNNEQFF
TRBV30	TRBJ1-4	CAWSEVGPPLSNEKLFF
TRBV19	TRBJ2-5	CASSIGGLYQETQYF
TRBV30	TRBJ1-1	CAWRSTGNTEAFF
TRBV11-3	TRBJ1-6	CASSSSPMGNSPLHF
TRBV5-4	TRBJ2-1	CASSEGLAGVYEQFF
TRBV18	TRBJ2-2	CASSPRQGASTGELFF
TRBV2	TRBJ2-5	CASSPGLGETQYF
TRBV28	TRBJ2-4	CASSPGTLLKNIQYF
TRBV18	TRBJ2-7	CASSTGQGAYEQYF
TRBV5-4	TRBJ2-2	CASSLVGSTGELFF
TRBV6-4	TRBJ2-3	CASSEGTGVGTDTQYF
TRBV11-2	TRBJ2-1	CASSLGVVGTREQFF
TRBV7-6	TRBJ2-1	CASSLERVEQFF
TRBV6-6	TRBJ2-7	CASRTSLENEQYF
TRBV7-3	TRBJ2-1	CASSSGLAGGDEQFF
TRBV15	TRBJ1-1	CATMVGQGASEAFF
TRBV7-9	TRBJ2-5	CASSLNTGRETQYF
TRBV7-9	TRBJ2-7	CASSLDYEQYF
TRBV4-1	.	CASSQAEGSYEQYF
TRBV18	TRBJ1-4	CASSPRDGSNEKLFF
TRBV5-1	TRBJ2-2	CATHGGDSAHGELFF
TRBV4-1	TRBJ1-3	CASSQDPAGAGNTIYF
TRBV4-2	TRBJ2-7	CASSQASASGRYEQYF
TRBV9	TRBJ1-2	CASSVGGEPSVGYTF
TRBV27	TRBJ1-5	CASSFSAGNQPQHF
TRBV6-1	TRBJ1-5	CASSVSAGNQPQHF
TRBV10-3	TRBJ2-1	CATALAGHNEQFF
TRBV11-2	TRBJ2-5	CASSPQALTGGGETQYF
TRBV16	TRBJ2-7	CASSLSGSRSYEQYF
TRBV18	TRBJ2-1	CASSPPSGRGNEQFF
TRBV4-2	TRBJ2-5	CASSQAGGTQETQYF